This entry lists 9 T cell receptor beta chains sequenced from one sample in a study of PD-L1 blockade in urothelial cancer (dated by TCRdb to the late 2010s). The receptor library was made with the immunoSEQ multiplex PCR assay. TCRdb holds this immuneACCESS table with in-frame rearrangements only. Some clones are missing; in checked studies, unresolved V genes explain under half, and the rest has no known cause. Here the sample has about 29,000 clones; roughly 80% occur a single time. The ten largest account for about 3% of the sample. Read against the paper, the sample's time point label means: peripheral blood 6 weeks after treatment start. The source was PBMCs, collected around atezolizumab (anti-PD-L1) treatment. The receptor source for this set is an older man with urothelial cancer.

The V gene is TRBV5-1, the J gene TRBJ2-2; tentatively, D is TRBD1 (6 bases). The V end lost 0 bases, the J end lost 5 bases, and 8 bases lay between the germline ends. Germline values: CDR1 SGHRS, CDR2 YFSETQ. The CDR3 is 14 amino acids. The chain's CDR3 is CASSLGRGTGELFF. In DNA, the CDR3 is TGCGCCAGCAGCTTGGGCAGGGGTACCGGGGAGCTGTTTTTT.

This chain uses TRBV11-3 with TRBJ2-1; 7 nucleotides align to TRBD1. The CDR3 is 13 residues long. Trimming at V came to 3 bases and at J to 7 bases, leaving 3 bases not matched to a gene. Germline V CDR1 and CDR2: SGHNT, YENEEA. Here the CDR3 DNA reads TGTGCCAGCAGCTTGGGGACAGAGAATGAGCAGTTCTTC. This encodes CASSLGTENEQFF.

In DNA form, the CDR3 reads TGCGCCAGCAGCCAAACAGGGGGCGAGCAGTACTTC. Encoded protein: CASSQTGGEQYF. V and J are TRBV4-1 and TRBJ2-7; 8 bases fit TRBD1. Looked up from germline, CDR1 is MGHRA and CDR2 is YSYEKL. V lost 2 bases to trimming and J lost 6 bases; unmatched junction nucleotides: 0. The CDR3 is 12 residues long.

The gene calls are TRBV28 and TRBJ2-1, with D uncertain. Germline V gene lookup returns CDR1 MDHEN and CDR2 SYDVKM. This CDR3 has 15 residues. Trimming shortened V by 6 bases and J by 0 bases, and 12 bases separated the two germline ends. In nucleotides, the CDR3 is TGTGCCAGCAGCCGCCTCCCGAGCTCCTACAATGAGCAGTTCTTC. Its translation is CASSRLPSSYNEQFF.

This clone was seen a handful of times. The J gene is TRBJ2-5, the V gene TRBV5-4; weak D call: TRBD1 (5 bases). Trimming took 9 bases from V and 2 from J, leaving 23 bases between them. This CDR3 spans 16 amino acids. Germline loops: CDR1 SGHNT, CDR2 YYREEE (reference sequence). CDR3 bases: TGTGCCACCCACCTCGGTGGGGCCGGTTGGCAAGAGACCCAGTACTTC. Amino acids: CATHLGGAGWQETQYF. Combining the CDR3 with reference TRBV5-4 and TRBJ2-5 gives the whole variable domain ETGVTQSPTHLIKTRGQQVTLRCSSQSGHNTVSWYQQALGQGPQFIFQYYREEENGRGNFPPRFSGLQFPNYSSELNVNALELDDSALYLCATHLGGAGWQETQYFGPGTRLLVL.

The chain links TRBV5-1 to TRBJ2-1; 7 nucleotides match TRBD1. The ends lost 0 bases at V and 4 bases at J; junction bases unmatched: 1. CDR3 length: 14 amino acids. Germline-derived CDR1 and CDR2 are SGHRS and YFSETQ. CDR3 nucleotide sequence: TGCGCCAGCAGCTTGGGACAGGGATACAATGAGCAGTTCTTC. It yields the protein CASSLGQGYNEQFF.

The chain is built from TRBV25-1 and TRBJ2-3, with D unclear. The CDR3 has 12 residues. The ends were cut back, 6 bases at V and 3 bases at J, with 7 bases in the middle. Germline-derived CDR1 and CDR2 are MGHDK and SYGVNS. The CDR3 coding sequence is TGTGCCAGCAGGTCAATGACAGATACGCAGTATTTT. This encodes CASRSMTDTQYF.

This chain joins TRBV5-1 and TRBJ1-1; D is unresolved. Germline loops: CDR1 SGHRS, CDR2 YFSETQ. The CDR3 loop spans 14 amino acids. V shed 5 bases and J shed 5 bases, with 16 bases lying between them. The DNA for the CDR3 is TGCGCCAGCAGGGTGGGGTCCTCGGGGACTGAAGCTTTCTTT. It yields the protein CASRVGSSGTEAFF.

This chain links TRBV6-5 with TRBJ1-2, with a weak D call TRBD1 (6 bases). V gave up 0 bases and J gave up 2 bases, with 10 bases separating them. In germline, CDR1 is MNHEY, CDR2 SVGAGI. The CDR3 covers 15 residues. The CDR3 spells CASSYSPRGNYGYTF. The CDR3 DNA is TGTGCCAGCAGTTACTCGCCCAGGGGAAACTATGGCTACACCTTC.